Shown below are 7 T cell receptor beta chains from a single sample sequenced in a study of blood T cell repertoires in COVID-19. Here immunoSEQ multiplex PCR was the method, and the copy in TCRdb shows in-frame clones only, minus some. The data hold approximately 350,000 clones, with 75% to 90% observed a single time. Source material: PBMCs or T cells enriched from blood (not recorded which). The receptors were gathered from a woman in her fifties or sixties who had recovered from COVID-19.

This chain connects TRBV6-5 to TRBJ2-1; D may be TRBD1 (5 bases). The germline V gene has CDR1 MNHEY and CDR2 SVGAGI. The CDR3 consists of 14 residues. The V end lost 2 bases, the J end lost 3 bases, and 8 bases lay between the germline ends. CDR3 coding DNA: TGTGCCAGCAGTTACCAGGGAATCTACAATGAGCAGTTCTTC. It yields the protein CASSYQGIYNEQFF.

V gene TRBV6-5 combines with J gene TRBJ2-3; TRBD2 might be the D (6 bases). Germline V gene lookup returns CDR1 MNHEY and CDR2 SVGAGI. The CDR3 consists of 14 residues. V dropped 8 bases and J dropped 6 bases, with 18 bases sitting between them. DNA for the CDR3: TGTGCCAGCCAATCAGGAACAAGCGGGGATACGCAGTATTTT. Translated, it gives CASQSGTSGDTQYF.

This clone was detected only a few times. The chain joins TRBV11-3 to TRBJ1-1; 7 nucleotides align to TRBD1. The germline gives CDR1 SGHNT, CDR2 YENEEA. This CDR3 contains 15 residues. Germline trimming cut 5 bases from V and 0 bases from J; bases unmatched to any gene: 6. The CDR3 nucleotides read TGTGCCAGCAGCCCAGGGGGATCTATGAACACTGAAGCTTTCTTT. This sequence encodes CASSPGGSMNTEAFF. Filled out from reference TRBV11-3 and TRBJ1-1, the complete variable domain reads EAGVVQSPRYKIIEKKQPVAFWCNPISGHNTLYWYLQNLGQGPELLIRYENEEAVDDSQLPKDRFSAERLKGVDSTLKIQPAELGDSAVYLCASSPGGSMNTEAFFGQGTRLTVV.

There are a few counts of this clone. The chain links TRBV2 to TRBJ2-2; D unresolved. The CDR3 loop spans 14 amino acids. The germline V gene has CDR1 SNHLY and CDR2 FYNNEI. V was shortened by 6 bases and J by 1 base, with 9 bases between the two germline ends. The CDR3 sequence is CASRNSLNTGELFF. The DNA of the CDR3 is TGTGCCAGCAGAAACAGCCTGAACACCGGGGAGCTGTTTTTT. Combining the CDR3 with reference TRBV2 and TRBJ2-2 gives the whole variable domain EPEVTQTPSHQVTQMGQEVILRCVPISNHLYFYWYRQILGQKVEFLVSFYNNEISEKSEIFDDQFSVERPDGSNFTLKIRSTKLEDSAMYFCASRNSLNTGELFFGEGSRLTVL.

A single count supports this clone. This chain uses TRBV19 with TRBJ2-7; TRBD2 might be the D (5 bases). Trimming cost V 1 base and J 7 bases, with 11 bases left between them. Germline V lookup: CDR1 LNHDA, CDR2 SQIVND (reference sequence). There are 13 residues in the CDR3. The CDR3 DNA is TGTGCCAGTAGTATAGGCAGTTCGGGGGAGCAGTACTTC. Its protein is CASSIGSSGEQYF.

This clone was picked up a small number of times. The rearrangement joins TRBV6-5 to TRBJ2-1; D not resolved. V was pared by 7 bases and J by 7 bases, with 8 bases between. The CDR3 spans 11 residues. From germline, CDR1 is MNHEY and CDR2 SVGAGI. The CDR3 DNA is TGTGCCAGCACCCTTCTGAATGAGCAGTTCTTC. It is translated as CASTLLNEQFF.

The V call is TRBV4-3, the J call TRBJ2-7, with D possibly matching TRBD1 (5 bases). Trimming left V 0 bases short and J 5 bases short, with 14 bases between. The germline CDR1 and CDR2 sequences are LGHNA and YSLEER. The CDR3 sequence is 15 residues long. CDR3 sequence reads: CASSQDKWGANEQYF. Here the CDR3 DNA reads TGCGCCAGCAGCCAAGATAAATGGGGCGCCAACGAGCAGTACTTC.